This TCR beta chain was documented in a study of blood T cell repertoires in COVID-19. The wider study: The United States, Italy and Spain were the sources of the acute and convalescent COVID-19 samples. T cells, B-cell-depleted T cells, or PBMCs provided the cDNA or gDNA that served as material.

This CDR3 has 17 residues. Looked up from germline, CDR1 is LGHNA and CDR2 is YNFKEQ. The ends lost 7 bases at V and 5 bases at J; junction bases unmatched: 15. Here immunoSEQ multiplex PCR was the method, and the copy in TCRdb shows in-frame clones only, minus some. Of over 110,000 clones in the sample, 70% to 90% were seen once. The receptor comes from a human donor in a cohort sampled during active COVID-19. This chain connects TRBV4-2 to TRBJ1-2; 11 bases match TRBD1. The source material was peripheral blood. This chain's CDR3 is CASTFSGGQGVRYGYTF. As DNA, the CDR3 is TGTGCCAGCACCTTCTCTGGGGGACAGGGGGTACGGTATGGCTACACCTTC.